This passage covers 3 T cell receptor beta chains from one sample sequenced in a study of cytomegalovirus exposure and HLA in healthy donors (dated by TCRdb to 2016 to 2017). The method behind the library was the immunoSEQ multiplex PCR assay. The multiplex PCR relied on a mix of 60 forward primers for TCR Vbeta segments and 13 reverse primers for TCR Jbeta segments. Sourced from immuneACCESS, this table was stored by TCRdb with only in-frame sequences that have V and J called. A share of the clones is absent; for the studies checked, an unresolved V gene accounts for under half, and the remainder has no known explanation. This sample lists 95,000 to 150,000 clones; over 75% were detected once. Of the sample, 1.5% falls within the top ten clones. Input material: PBMCs. These receptors came from a woman aged 18-30 years in good health and CMV-seronegative.

The chain uses TRBV4-1 and TRBJ2-5, with 8 bases fitting TRBD2. This CDR3 is 14 amino acids long. Unmatched junction bases numbered 3, after V lost 4 bases and J lost 2 bases. Germline CDR1 is MGHRA and CDR2 is YSYEKL. CDR3 in amino acids: CASSPRLAQETQYF. CDR3 nucleotides: TGCGCCAGCAGCCCCCGACTAGCGCAAGAGACCCAGTACTTC.

Points on this clone: Sequence at one end of the junction differs from germline and may be a read error. The chain employs TRBV6-5 and TRBJ1-6, with no clear D. This CDR3 is 13 amino acids long. The germline V gene encodes CDR1 MNHEY and CDR2 SVGAGI. In nucleotides, the CDR3 is TGTGCCAGCAGTTACGGGAGGGTTTCACTCCTCCACTTT. It is translated as CASSYGRVSLLHF.

This clone was detected once. The chain combines TRBV27 with TRBJ1-3, with TRBD1 matching 8 bases. Trimming at V came to 5 bases and at J to 4 bases, leaving 4 bases not matched to a gene. CDR3 length: 14 residues. CDR1 is MNHEY and CDR2 is SMNVEV in the germline V gene (reference sequence). CDR3 DNA: TGTGCCAGCAGTCGTCGACAGGGGGGAAACACCATATATTTT. Residues: CASSRRQGGNTIYF.